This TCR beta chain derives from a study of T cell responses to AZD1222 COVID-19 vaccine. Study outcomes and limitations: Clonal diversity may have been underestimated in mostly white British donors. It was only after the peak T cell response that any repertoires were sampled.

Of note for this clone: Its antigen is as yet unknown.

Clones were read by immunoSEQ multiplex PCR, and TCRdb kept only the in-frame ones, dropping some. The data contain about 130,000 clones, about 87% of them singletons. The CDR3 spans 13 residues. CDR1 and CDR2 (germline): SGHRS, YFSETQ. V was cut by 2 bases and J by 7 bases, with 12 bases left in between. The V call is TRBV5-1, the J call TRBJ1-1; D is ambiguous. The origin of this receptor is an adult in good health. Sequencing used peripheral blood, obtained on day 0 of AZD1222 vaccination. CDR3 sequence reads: CASSFGPRVEAFF. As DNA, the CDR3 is TGCGCCAGCAGCTTTGGACCGCGGGTTGAAGCTTTCTTT.